The source of this T cell receptor beta chain is a study of T cell responses to AZD1222 COVID-19 vaccine. Study-level findings and limits: Repertoires were obtained only post-peak T cell response. Donors were largely white British and mainly female; clonal diversity was possibly underestimated.

A note on this clone: Antigen specificity is unknown.

The data were produced by immunoSEQ multiplex PCR, yet TCRdb's version contains in-frame clones alone and is incomplete. The table has some 150,000 clones, over 85% seen once. V shed 3 bases and J shed 7 bases, with 10 bases lying between them. The germline gives CDR1 SQVTM, CDR2 ANQGSEA. This CDR3 comprises 11 residues. The rearrangement joins TRBV29-1 to TRBJ2-7; unclear D gene. This receptor was taken from an adult in good health. The material sequenced was peripheral blood, taken on day 0 of AZD1222 vaccination. The CDR3 nucleotides read TGCAGCGTTGAGGCCGGTATTGAGCAGTACTTC. Translating gives CSVEAGIEQYF.